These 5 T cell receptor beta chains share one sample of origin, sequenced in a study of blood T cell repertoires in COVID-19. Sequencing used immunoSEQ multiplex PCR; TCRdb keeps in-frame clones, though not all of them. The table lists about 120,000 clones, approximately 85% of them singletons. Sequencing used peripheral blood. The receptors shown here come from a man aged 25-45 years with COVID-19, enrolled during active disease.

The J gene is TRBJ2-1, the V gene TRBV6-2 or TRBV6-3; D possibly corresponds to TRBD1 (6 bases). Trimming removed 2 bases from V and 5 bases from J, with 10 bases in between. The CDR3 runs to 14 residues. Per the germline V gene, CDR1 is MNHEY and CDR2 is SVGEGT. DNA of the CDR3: TGTGCCAGCAGTTACGGTCCAGGGGACAATGAGCAGTTCTTC. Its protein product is CASSYGPGDNEQFF.

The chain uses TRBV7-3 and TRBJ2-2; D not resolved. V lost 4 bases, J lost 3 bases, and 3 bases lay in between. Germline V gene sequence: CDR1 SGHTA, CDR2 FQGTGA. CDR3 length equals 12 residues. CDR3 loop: CASSSYTGELFF. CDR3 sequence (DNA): TGTGCCAGCAGCTCCTACACCGGGGAGCTGTTTTTT.

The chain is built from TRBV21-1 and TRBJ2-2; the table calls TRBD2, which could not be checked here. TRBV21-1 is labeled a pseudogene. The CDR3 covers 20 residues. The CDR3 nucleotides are TGTGCCATGCATTCACTACAGGGTTCCGCGGGAGGGTCGGAGGCCGGGGAGCTGTTTTTT. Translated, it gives CAMHSLQGSAGGSEAGELFF.

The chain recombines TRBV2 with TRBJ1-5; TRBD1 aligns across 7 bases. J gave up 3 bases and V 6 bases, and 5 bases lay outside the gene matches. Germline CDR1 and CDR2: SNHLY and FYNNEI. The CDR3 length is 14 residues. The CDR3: CASSRQGNNQPQHF. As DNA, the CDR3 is TGTGCCAGCAGCCGACAGGGTAACAATCAGCCCCAGCATTTT.

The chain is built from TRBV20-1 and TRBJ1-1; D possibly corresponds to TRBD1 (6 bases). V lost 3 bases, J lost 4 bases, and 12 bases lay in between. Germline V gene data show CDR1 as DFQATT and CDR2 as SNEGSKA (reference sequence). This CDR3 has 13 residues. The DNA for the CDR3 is TGCAGTGCTAGTAAGGGGGATGGCACTGAAGCTTTCTTT. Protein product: CSASKGDGTEAFF.